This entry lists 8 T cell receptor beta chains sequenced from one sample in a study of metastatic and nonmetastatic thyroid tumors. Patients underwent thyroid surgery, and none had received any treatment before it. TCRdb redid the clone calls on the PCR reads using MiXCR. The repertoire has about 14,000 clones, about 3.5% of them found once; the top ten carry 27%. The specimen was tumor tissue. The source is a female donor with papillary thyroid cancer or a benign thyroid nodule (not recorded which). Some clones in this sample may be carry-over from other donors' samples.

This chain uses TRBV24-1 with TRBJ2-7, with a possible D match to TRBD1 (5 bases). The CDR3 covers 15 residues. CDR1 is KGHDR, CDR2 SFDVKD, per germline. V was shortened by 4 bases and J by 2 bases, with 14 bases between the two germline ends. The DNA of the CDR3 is TGTGCCACCAGTGACCCCTTACAGGCAGCCTACGAGCAGTACTTC. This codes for CATSDPLQAAYEQYF.

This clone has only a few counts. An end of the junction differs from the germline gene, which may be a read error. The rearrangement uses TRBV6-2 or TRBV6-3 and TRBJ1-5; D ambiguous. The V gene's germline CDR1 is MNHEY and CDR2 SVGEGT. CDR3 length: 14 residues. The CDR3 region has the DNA TGTGCCAGCAGTTACTCGGGTAGCAATCAGCCCCATCATTTT. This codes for CASSYSGSNQPHHF.

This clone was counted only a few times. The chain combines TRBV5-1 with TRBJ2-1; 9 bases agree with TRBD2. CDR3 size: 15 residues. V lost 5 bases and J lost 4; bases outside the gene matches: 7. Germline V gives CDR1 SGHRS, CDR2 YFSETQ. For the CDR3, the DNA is TGCGCCAGCAGTTTCGGGACTAGCCCTTACAATGAGCAGTTCTTC. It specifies CASSFGTSPYNEQFF.

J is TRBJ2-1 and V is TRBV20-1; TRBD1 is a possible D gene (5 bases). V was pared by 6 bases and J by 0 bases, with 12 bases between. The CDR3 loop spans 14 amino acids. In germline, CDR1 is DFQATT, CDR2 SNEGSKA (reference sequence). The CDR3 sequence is CSAETESSYNEQFF. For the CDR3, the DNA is TGCAGTGCCGAGACAGAAAGCTCCTACAATGAGCAGTTCTTC.

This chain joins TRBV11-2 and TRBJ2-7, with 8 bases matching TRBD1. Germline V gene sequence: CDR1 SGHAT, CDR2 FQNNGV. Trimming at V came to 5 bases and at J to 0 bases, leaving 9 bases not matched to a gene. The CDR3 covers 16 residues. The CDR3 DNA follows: TGTGCCAGCAGCGGCCGGGACAGGCAAATCTCCTACGAGCAGTACTTC. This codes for CASSGRDRQISYEQYF.

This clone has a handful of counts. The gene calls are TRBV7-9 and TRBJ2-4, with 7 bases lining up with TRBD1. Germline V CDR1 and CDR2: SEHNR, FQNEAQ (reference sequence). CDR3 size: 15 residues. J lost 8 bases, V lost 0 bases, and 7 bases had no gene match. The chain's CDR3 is CASSLAQAGGYIQYF. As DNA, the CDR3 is TGTGCCAGCAGCTTAGCGCAGGCAGGGGGATACATTCAGTACTTC. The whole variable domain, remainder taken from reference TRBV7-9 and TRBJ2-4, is DTGVSQNPRHKITKRGQNVTFRCDPISEHNRLYWYRQTLGQGPEFLTYFQNEAQLEKSRLLSDRFSAERPKGSFSTLEIQRTEQGDSAMYLCASSLAQAGGYIQYFGAGTRLSVL.

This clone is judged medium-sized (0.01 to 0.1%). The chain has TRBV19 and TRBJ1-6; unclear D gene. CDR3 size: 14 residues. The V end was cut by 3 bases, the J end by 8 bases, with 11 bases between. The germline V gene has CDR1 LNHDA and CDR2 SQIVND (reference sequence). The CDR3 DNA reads TGTGCCAGTAGTATTTCGATGTGGGATTCACCCCTCCACTTT. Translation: CASSISMWDSPLHF.

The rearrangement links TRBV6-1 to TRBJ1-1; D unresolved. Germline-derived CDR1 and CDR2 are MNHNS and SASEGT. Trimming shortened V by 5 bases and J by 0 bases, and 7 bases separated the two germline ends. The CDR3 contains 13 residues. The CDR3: CASSFSLNTEAFF. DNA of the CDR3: TGTGCCAGCAGTTTTAGTTTGAACACTGAAGCTTTCTTT.